This T cell receptor (beta chain) appears in the sequencing data of a study of blood T cell repertoires in COVID-19. Turning to the study itself: COVID-19 samples from acute and convalescent phases originated in the United States, Italy and Spain. Nucleic acid was either cDNA or gDNA, and it came from T cells, B-cell-depleted T cells, or PBMCs.

Original processing methods: Amplified reference gene primers provided the basis for estimating nucleated cell counts. This table comes from immunoSEQ multiplex PCR, and its TCRdb copy is limited to in-frame clones, with some not included. The V and J calls and the clone size are those of that table, but D and trimming were determined from the DNA. The repertoire holds some 400,000 clones, with nearly 90% as singletons. V was cut by 8 bases and J by 8 bases, with 15 bases left in between. This CDR3 contains 13 residues. Germline assignment: CDR1 MDHEN and CDR2 SYDVKM. The J gene is TRBJ1-4, the V gene TRBV28; no clear D gene. Sequencing was done on a sample of peripheral blood. The sequence derives from a man younger than 35 with active or convalescent COVID-19. The CDR3 region has the DNA TGTGCCAGCCGGGGAGGGATTTACGAAAAACTGTTTTTT. It codes for CASRGGIYEKLFF.